These 31 T cell receptor beta chains originate from one sample sequenced in a study of cytomegalovirus exposure and HLA in healthy donors. It was with 60 Vbeta and 13 Jbeta primers that the PCR ran. TCRdb's copy holds only in-frame clones and misses some; the assay was immunoSEQ multiplex PCR. The sample includes about 140,000 clones, 70% to 85% of them seen just once. Material: PBMCs. The receptors derive from a woman aged 50 to 65 in good health and CMV-seropositive.

Only one count was recorded for this clone. Written as DNA, the CDR3 is TGTGCCAGCAGTCCCCGGGGGGGATACACCATATATTTT. It yields the protein CASSPRGGYTIYF. This chain connects TRBV7-3 to TRBJ1-3, with D possibly matching TRBD1 (5 bases). This CDR3 has 13 amino acids. The V gene's germline CDR1 is SGHTA and CDR2 FQGTGA. With 6 bases removed from V and 8 bases from J, the gap between germline ends came to 14 bases.

CDR3 nucleotides: TGTGCCAGCAGTCCAACAGGGGACACTGAAGCTTTCTTT. Translating gives CASSPTGDTEAFF. The chain joins TRBV28 to TRBJ1-1, with 7 positions matching TRBD1. The CDR3 is 13 residues long. J lost 3 bases, V lost 5 bases, and 3 bases had no gene match. Germline V gene sequence: CDR1 MDHEN, CDR2 SYDVKM.

The sample holds a few counts of this clone. V gene TRBV25-1 combines with J gene TRBJ2-7; 8 nucleotides match TRBD1. CDR1 MGHDK and CDR2 SYGVNS come from the germline V gene. This CDR3 has 13 residues. Losses at the gene ends were 5 bases for V and 5 bases for J; bases not matched to a gene: 5. Here the CDR3 DNA reads TGTGCCAGCAGTCGGGCAGGGGGCAACGAGCAGTACTTC. Translated: CASSRAGGNEQYF.

The CDR3 sequence is CASSISRNTGEQFF. The CDR3, as DNA: TGTGCCAGTAGTATATCCCGAAACACAGGCGAGCAGTTCTTC. The chain recombines TRBV19 with TRBJ2-1; D may be TRBD1 (5 bases). Trimming cost V 2 bases and J 10 bases, with 15 bases left between them. Germline-derived CDR1 and CDR2 are LNHDA and SQIVND (reference sequence). The CDR3 has 14 residues.

The chain has TRBV5-8 and TRBJ1-2; TRBD1 might be the D (5 bases). The CDR3 covers 16 residues. V was pared by 4 bases and J by 5 bases, with 21 bases between. Germline CDR1 reads SGHTS; CDR2 reads YDEGEE. In DNA, the CDR3 is TGTGCCAGCAGCCCTGAAAGCAGGGAGGATGGATATGGCTACACCTTC. It codes for CASSPESREDGYGYTF.

The chain employs TRBV5-4 and TRBJ1-4; D perhaps matches TRBD1 (5 bases). V was pared by 2 bases and J by 4 bases, with 15 bases between. The CDR3 sequence is 16 residues long. Germline values: CDR1 SGHNT, CDR2 YYREEE (reference sequence). The CDR3 nucleotides read TGTGCCAGCAGCTTCCCGGGGTCGGGGGGTAATGAAAAACTGTTTTTT. Protein: CASSFPGSGGNEKLFF.

The chain uses TRBV28 and TRBJ2-5, with TRBD2 matching 13 bases. The last part of the DNA fits TRBJ2-7 better; the J call may be wrong. Germline assignment: CDR1 MDHEN and CDR2 SYDVKM. This CDR3 spans 16 amino acids. CDR3 protein: CASSLDKGLAGYEQYF. CDR3 bases: TGTGCCAGCAGTTTAGATAAGGGACTAGCGGGGTACGAGCAGTACTTC.

This chain joins TRBV5-1 and TRBJ2-6, with TRBD1 identical over 10 bases. The CDR3 is made up of 17 amino acids. CDR1 and CDR2 from the germline V gene are SGHRS and YFSETQ. V was clipped by 2 bases and J by 1 base; unmatched bases: 3. As DNA, the CDR3 is TGCGCCAGCAGCTTTGACAGGGGGCTTTCTGGGGCCAACGTCCTGACTTTC. It encodes CASSFDRGLSGANVLTF.

Only a few counts were recorded for this clone. This chain uses TRBV25-1 with TRBJ2-3, with TRBD2 identical over 13 bases. Germline values: CDR1 MGHDK, CDR2 SYGVNS. This CDR3 contains 16 residues. J lost 1 base, V lost 9 bases, and 7 bases had no gene match. The CDR3 DNA reads as TGTGCCAGTACCGGGACTAGCGGGGTGCGCACAGATACGCAGTATTTT. Protein product: CASTGTSGVRTDTQYF.

V usage is TRBV5-1 and J usage is TRBJ2-3, with D perhaps TRBD1 (6 bases). The CDR3 has 13 amino acids. V lost 4 bases to trimming and J lost 3 bases, with 9 bases between them. Per the germline V gene, CDR1 is SGHRS and CDR2 is YFSETQ. This CDR3 reads CASSEGQTDTQYF. The CDR3 DNA reads as TGCGCCAGCAGCGAAGGACAGACAGATACGCAGTATTTT.

V usage is TRBV13 and J usage is TRBJ1-2; D is possibly TRBD1 (5 bases). This CDR3 spans 13 amino acids. The V gene lost 5 bases and the J gene lost 4 bases, with 11 bases spanning the gap. CDR1 and CDR2 from the germline V gene are PRHDT and FYEKMQ (reference sequence). The CDR3 loop reads CASSPGPSYGYTF. Here the CDR3 DNA reads TGTGCCAGCAGCCCAGGGCCCTCCTATGGCTACACCTTC.

This clone has only one observation. The chain joins TRBV6-1 to TRBJ1-1; 7 bases align to TRBD1. V lost 10 bases and J lost 0; bases outside the gene matches: 5. The CDR3 sequence is 13 residues long. Germline assignment: CDR1 MNHNS and CDR2 SASEGT. For the CDR3, the DNA is TGTGCCACCGGGACAGAACTGAACACTGAAGCTTTCTTT. Translation gives CATGTELNTEAFF.

The CDR3 loop reads CASSFEGEIEAFF. Here the CDR3 DNA reads TGTGCCAGCAGCTTTGAGGGGGAGATTGAAGCTTTCTTT. This chain joins TRBV5-7 and TRBJ1-1; possible D gene TRBD1, 6 bases. TRBV5-7 is marked as an open reading frame, function uncertain. V was pared by 2 bases and J by 7 bases, with 12 bases between. The CDR3 spans 13 residues.

The chain carries TRBV10-3 and TRBJ2-4; 10 bases are a match to TRBD1. This CDR3 is built from 14 residues. Germline V lookup: CDR1 ENHRY, CDR2 SYGVKD. Trimming took 3 bases from V and 7 from J; bases not matched to a gene: 3. The DNA for the CDR3 is TGTGCCATCAGTGATCCGGGACAGGGGAACATTCAGTACTTC. Translated: CAISDPGQGNIQYF.

CDR3 bases: TGCAGCACCCGACAGGGGCAGGGAGTAGATACGCAGTATTTT. As protein: CSTRQGQGVDTQYF. The chain couples TRBV29-1 to TRBJ2-3, with 8 bases matching TRBD1. Germline loops: CDR1 SQVTM, CDR2 ANQGSEA. CDR3 size: 14 residues. With 8 bases clipped from V and 5 bases from J, the junction kept 12 bases outside the gene matches.

The CDR3 DNA is TGTGCCAGCAGTGTCGGGACAGGGACTAACTATGGCTACACCTTC. Residues: CASSVGTGTNYGYTF. The chain has TRBV28 and TRBJ1-2; TRBD1 matches 9 bases. After removal of 5 bases from V and 0 bases from J, the junction contained 4 bases not matched to a gene. The CDR3 consists of 15 residues. The V gene's germline CDR1 is MDHEN and CDR2 SYDVKM.

J is TRBJ2-3 and V is TRBV6-5; 9 bases are a match to TRBD1. Trimming removed 5 bases from V and 5 bases from J; junction bases left unmatched: 5. The V gene's germline CDR1 is MNHEY and CDR2 SVGAGI. CDR3 length equals 14 residues. As DNA, the CDR3 is TGTGCCAGCAGTCGCGACAGGGGGATAGATACGCAGTATTTT. It specifies CASSRDRGIDTQYF.

V gene TRBV5-1 combines with J gene TRBJ2-1; a possible D gene is TRBD1 (7 bases). The CDR3 runs 13 residues. The germline V and J ends were trimmed by 2 bases and 6 bases, with 9 bases remaining between them. Per germline, CDR1 SGHRS and CDR2 YFSETQ. The DNA of the CDR3 is TGCGCCAGCAGCTTCCAGGGGGGCAATGAGCAGTTCTTC. This encodes CASSFQGGNEQFF.

This clone was counted once. The chain has TRBV5-1 and TRBJ1-1; D unresolved. CDR1 is SGHRS, CDR2 YFSETQ, per germline. The V end was cut by 2 bases, the J end by 4 bases, with 12 bases between. The CDR3 runs 14 residues. Here the CDR3 reads CASSFSEGSTEAFF. CDR3 nucleotides: TGCGCCAGCAGCTTTTCAGAGGGAAGCACTGAAGCTTTCTTT.

V gene TRBV20-1 combines with J gene TRBJ2-7, with D uncertain. The CDR3 extends over 11 amino acids. Trimming shortened V by 3 bases and J by 1 base, and 4 bases separated the two germline ends. Germline V gives CDR1 DFQATT, CDR2 SNEGSKA (reference sequence). The CDR3 region has the DNA TGCAGTGCTAGGAGGTCCTACGAGCAGTACTTC. This sequence encodes CSARRSYEQYF.

The V and J genes are TRBV27 and TRBJ2-1; D remains ambiguous. The V end was cut by 10 bases, the J end by 3 bases, with 10 bases between. The CDR3 is made up of 12 amino acids. The V gene's germline CDR1 is MNHEY and CDR2 SMNVEV (reference sequence). CDR3: CAIRSGYNEQFF. In DNA form, the CDR3 reads TGTGCCATAAGGTCAGGCTACAATGAGCAGTTCTTC.

The chain links TRBV9 to TRBJ1-2, with D unclear. The CDR3 consists of 16 residues. The V end lost 0 bases, the J end lost 3 bases, and 15 bases lay between the germline ends. The germline gives CDR1 SGDLS, CDR2 YYNGEE. The CDR3 protein is CASSVEARAQDYGYTF. For the CDR3, the DNA is TGTGCCAGCAGCGTAGAGGCCCGCGCCCAGGACTATGGCTACACCTTC.

The chain carries TRBV9 and TRBJ1-1; no clear D. The CDR3 spans 13 residues. V lost 3 bases, J lost 0 bases, and 6 bases lay in between. Germline lookup yields CDR1 SGDLS and CDR2 YYNGEE. The CDR3 spells CASSGTMNTEAFF. CDR3 bases: TGTGCCAGCAGCGGAACTATGAACACTGAAGCTTTCTTT. Based on the CDR3 plus reference TRBV9 and TRBJ1-1, the full variable domain is DSGVTQTPKHLITATGQRVTLRCSPRSGDLSVYWYQQSLDQGLQFLIQYYNGEERAKGNILERFSAQQFPDLHSELNLSSLELGDSALYFCASSGTMNTEAFFGQGTRLTVV.

The CDR3 region is CASSIGTGFEQYF. CDR3 in DNA: TGTGCCAGTAGTATTGGGACAGGGTTCGAGCAGTACTTC. The chain has TRBV19 and TRBJ2-7, with 9 nucleotides matching TRBD1. There are 13 residues in the CDR3. V shed 3 bases, J shed 6 bases, and the junction held 3 bases outside the gene matches. From germline, CDR1 is LNHDA and CDR2 SQIVND (reference sequence).

The chain carries TRBV7-9 and TRBJ1-2; D is undetermined. The CDR3 has 15 residues. In germline, CDR1 is SEHNR, CDR2 FQNEAQ (reference sequence). V was shortened by 1 base and J by 7 bases, with 16 bases between the two germline ends. CDR3 coding DNA: TGTGCCAGCAGCTTAGATGGCCCTCCTAGTGGTGGCTACACCTTC. It yields the protein CASSLDGPPSGGYTF.

This clone was observed once. This chain joins TRBV15 and TRBJ2-1, with TRBD2 as a possible D gene (5 bases). This CDR3 is built from 13 residues. The V gene's germline CDR1 is LNHNV and CDR2 YYDKDF (reference sequence). Trimming pared 5 bases from V and 5 bases from J, leaving 10 bases between. The chain's CDR3 is CATSPRGNNEQFF. DNA for the CDR3: TGTGCCACCAGCCCTCGGGGAAACAATGAGCAGTTCTTC.

V is TRBV6-5 and J is TRBJ1-5; the D gene is possibly TRBD1 (6 bases). Trimming left V 5 bases short and J 7 bases short, with 15 bases between. The CDR3 runs 14 residues. Germline V gives CDR1 MNHEY, CDR2 SVGAGI. The CDR3: CASSPQQGLQPQHF. The CDR3 DNA reads TGTGCCAGCAGTCCCCAACAGGGTCTGCAGCCCCAGCATTTT.

CDR3 amino acids: CASSLGYGGEQYF. CDR3 coding DNA: TGTGCCAGCAGCTTGGGGTATGGAGGCGAGCAGTACTTC. The V call is TRBV11-1, the J call TRBJ2-7; possibly TRBD2 for D (5 bases). V dropped 3 bases and J dropped 6 bases, with 12 bases sitting between them. The CDR3 extends over 13 amino acids. Germline V lookup: CDR1 SGHAT, CDR2 FQDESV (reference sequence).

This clone was detected only a few times. The V gene is TRBV11-2, the J gene TRBJ2-7; weak D call: TRBD2 (6 bases). The CDR3 totals 15 residues. The germline gives CDR1 SGHAT, CDR2 FQNNGV. Trimming took off 4 bases at V and 5 bases at J, with 18 bases between the two ends. CDR3 region: CASSWAGTGSHEQYF. The CDR3 region has the DNA TGTGCCAGCAGCTGGGCTGGGACTGGGTCCCACGAGCAGTACTTC. Full variable domain (rest looked up from reference TRBV11-2 and TRBJ2-7): EAGVAQSPRYKIIEKRQSVAFWCNPISGHATLYWYQQILGQGPKLLIQFQNNGVVDDSQLPKDRFSAERLKGVDSTLKIQPAKLEDSAVYLCASSWAGTGSHEQYFGPGTRLTVT.

This chain uses TRBV28 with TRBJ1-1; no clear D. Trimming removed 3 bases at V and 1 base at J, with 3 bases between. The CDR3 consists of 12 residues. Germline CDR1 MDHEN, CDR2 SYDVKM. The CDR3 DNA sequence: TGTGCCAGCAGTTTCTCGAACACTGAAGCTTTCTTT. As protein: CASSFSNTEAFF.

The chain has TRBV7-3 and TRBJ2-5; 8 bases agree with TRBD2. Germline V gene lookup returns CDR1 SGHTA and CDR2 FQGTGA. The CDR3 is made up of 13 amino acids. V gave up 5 bases and J gave up 5 bases; unmatched junction bases: 4. The CDR3 is CASSPRGGETQYF. The CDR3 DNA follows: TGTGCCAGCAGCCCTCGGGGGGGTGAGACCCAGTACTTC.